The sequence of this T cell receptor (beta chain) was determined in a study of blood T cell repertoires in COVID-19. As for the study in general: Whether acute or convalescent, the COVID-19 samples came from the United States, Italy and Spain. From T cells, B-cell-depleted T cells, or PBMCs came the material, which was cDNA or gDNA.

This clone was counted a single time. The CDR3 length is 15 residues. Trimming at V came to 5 bases and at J to 7 bases, leaving 12 bases not matched to a gene. Germline lookup yields CDR1 LGHDT and CDR2 YNNKEL (reference sequence). Per the study methods: Amplifying reference gene primers gave estimates of nucleated cell counts. Assay used: immunoSEQ multiplex PCR; TCRdb lists only in-frame clones, some missing. Clonal size and the V and J genes are those of that table, whereas D and trimming came from the DNA. Counted here are 110,000 or so clones, about 80% occurring once; the ten biggest clones make up around 8%.

The receptor comes from a woman aged 40 to 49 with acute or convalescent COVID-19. V is TRBV3-1 (or the pseudogene TRBV3-2) and J is TRBJ2-5, with 8 bases matching TRBD2. Sequenced material: peripheral blood. The CDR3 here is CASSRGAGEKGTQYF. The CDR3, as DNA: TGTGCCAGCAGCAGGGGAGCGGGGGAGAAAGGGACCCAGTACTTC.